The clone carrying this TCR beta chain was observed a few times. Its antigen is unidentified. Each CDR3 protein is one row after TCRdb ran MiXCR on the 5' RACE reads. The repertoire includes some 570,000 distinct CDR3 sequences, approximately 20% of them detected once, and 0.48% sits in the top ten. The CDR3 has 15 amino acids. CDR1 is DFQATT, CDR2 SNEGSKA, per germline (reference sequence). The trim removed 1 base at V and 8 bases at J, leaving 10 bases unmatched. This entry is derived from a study of identical twins. Notes on the study in general: Invariant populations such as MAIT and iNKT cells could partly muddle zero-insertion analyses. When twins shared out-of-frame alpha sequences, those sequences had excess low generation probability. Modeled out-of-frame TCR alpha sharing in monozygotic twins fell below observed levels.

Healthy Caucasians, and only they, were the donors. The sample was also reused in another study, on yellow fever vaccine responses in identical twins.

This clonotype originated in a woman under 30 in good health. The J gene is TRBJ2-3, the V gene TRBV20-1, with 9 positions matching TRBD1. The specimen was CD4+ T cells sorted from blood. This CDR3 is CSARVTGGEFGTQYF. The CDR3 nucleotides are TGCAGTGCTAGAGTAACAGGGGGCGAGTTCGGTACGCAGTATTTT.